A selection of T cell receptor beta chains follows, all from one sample in a study of cytomegalovirus exposure and HLA in healthy donors. TCRdb's copy holds only in-frame clones and misses some; the assay was immunoSEQ multiplex PCR. The sample shows 120,000 or so clones, more than 70% of them seen only once. Sequences were obtained from PBMCs. These receptors were collected from a man between 50 and 59 years old in good health and CMV-seropositive. Both conserved end residues are part of each CDR3. The D gene is left open where the match is weak. The size field is filled for only some rows; it gives once, few, many or a size class.

>TRBD2|-|TRBJ2-2|18|TRBV28
TGTGCCAGCAGTTTATTAGGGACTAGCGGGAGAGCGACCGGGGAGCTGTTTTTT
CASSLLGTSGRATGELFF
>TRBD2|once|TRBJ2-1|18|TRBV7-2
TGTGCCAGCAGCCCTAGGACTAGCGGGAGAGACTCCTACAATGAGCAGTTCTTC
CASSPRTSGRDSYNEQFF
>TRBD1|few|TRBJ1-1|16|TRBV5-5
TGTGCCAGCAGCTTTCTGGGCGGGGACAGCAACACTGAAGCTTTCTTT
CASSFLGGDSNTEAFF
>TRBD2|-|TRBJ2-7|14|TRBV18
TGTGCCAGCTCACCGGCGGGAGGGATATACGAGCAGTACTTC
CASSPAGGIYEQYF
>TRBD1|-|TRBJ1-2|15|TRBV7-9
TGTTCCAGCAGCTCGTGGACAGGGGAGGACTATGGCTACACCTTC
CSSSSWTGEDYGYTF
>-|-|TRBJ1-2|14|TRBV7-8
TGTGCCAGCAGCTTACCAGGGATCGGATATGGCTACACCTTC
CASSLPGIGYGYTF
>TRBD2|-|TRBJ2-7|14|TRBV5-6
TGTGCCAGCAGCTTACCAGCGGGAGTTCTCGAGCAGTACTTC
CASSLPAGVLEQYF
>-|-|TRBJ1-5|19|TRBV19
TGTGCCAGTAGTCTAGGACTGGGTCGGCGCGCGGGGAACAATCAGCCCCAGCATTTT
CASSLGLGRRAGNNQPQHF
>TRBD2|-|TRBJ2-7|15|TRBV5-1
TGCGCCAGCAGCCTCCAGACTAGCGGCTATTACGAGCAGTACTTC
CASSLQTSGYYEQYF
>-|once|TRBJ2-2|13|TRBV21-1
TGTGCCAGGGGACAGGCGAACACCGGGGAGCTGTTTTTT
CARGQANTGELFF